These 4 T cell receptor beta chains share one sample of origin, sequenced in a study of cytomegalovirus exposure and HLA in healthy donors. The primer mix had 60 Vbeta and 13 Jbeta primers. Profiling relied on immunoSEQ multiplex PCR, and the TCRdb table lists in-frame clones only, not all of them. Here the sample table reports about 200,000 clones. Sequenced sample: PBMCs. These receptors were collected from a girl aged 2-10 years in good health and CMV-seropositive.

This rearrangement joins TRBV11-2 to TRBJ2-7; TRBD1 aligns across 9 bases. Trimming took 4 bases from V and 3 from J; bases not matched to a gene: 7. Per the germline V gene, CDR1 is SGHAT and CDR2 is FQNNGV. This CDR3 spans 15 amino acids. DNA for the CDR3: TGTGCCAGCAGCTCATCGGGACAGGGAATCTACGAGCAGTACTTC. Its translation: CASSSSGQGIYEQYF.

The CDR3: CASTDSSYNEQFF. The CDR3 DNA sequence: TGCGCCAGCACTGACAGCTCCTACAATGAGCAGTTCTTC. The chain combines TRBV5-1 with TRBJ2-1, with D possibly matching TRBD1 (5 bases). CDR3 length: 13 residues. V was pared by 6 bases and J by 0 bases, with 7 bases between. Germline assignment: CDR1 SGHRS and CDR2 YFSETQ. Supplemented by reference TRBV5-1 and TRBJ2-1, the full variable domain reads KAGVTQTPRYLIKTRGQQVTLSCSPISGHRSVSWYQQTPGQGLQFLFEYFSETQRNKGNFPGRFSGRQFSNSRSEMNVSTLELGDSALYLCASTDSSYNEQFFGPGTRLTVL.

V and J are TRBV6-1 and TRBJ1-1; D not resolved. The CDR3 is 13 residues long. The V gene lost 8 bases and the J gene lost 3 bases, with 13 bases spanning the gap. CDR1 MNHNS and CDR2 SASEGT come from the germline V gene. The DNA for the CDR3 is TGTGCCAGCGGGAGGACTGGGGACACTGAAGCTTTCTTT. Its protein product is CASGRTGDTEAFF.

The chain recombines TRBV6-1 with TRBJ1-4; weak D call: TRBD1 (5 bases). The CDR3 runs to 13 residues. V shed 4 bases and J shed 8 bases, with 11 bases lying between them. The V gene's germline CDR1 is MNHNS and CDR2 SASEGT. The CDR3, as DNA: TGTGCCAGCAGTGGGGGGGGAGGAGAAAAACTGTTTTTT. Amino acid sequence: CASSGGGGEKLFF.